Below, 18 T cell receptor beta chains from the same sample are listed, as sequenced in a study of T cells in tuberculosis. Some clones are missing from TCRdb's copy, which holds only in-frame ones; the method was immunoSEQ multiplex PCR. This sample has roughly 59,000 clones, with about four fifths found just once. Thawed, overnight-rested PBMC were stained with GMM-loaded CD1B tetramer, viability dye and anti-CD3, then sorted. CD1B tetramers were loaded with Rhodococcus equi-derived C32 glucose monomycolate. Sequences were obtained from CD1b-GMM tetramer-negative cells sorted from PBMCs. The receptors were gathered from an adult woman with latent tuberculosis.

J is TRBJ2-7 and V is TRBV7-9, with D perhaps TRBD2 (5 bases). The CDR3 totals 14 residues. CDR1 SEHNR and CDR2 FQNEAQ come from the germline V gene (reference sequence). The V end was cut by 2 bases, the J end by 2 bases, with 10 bases between. The CDR3 DNA follows: TGTGCCAGCAGCTTATCCGGGAATCCCTACGAGCAGTACTTC. Translated: CASSLSGNPYEQYF.

The chain couples TRBV19 to TRBJ1-6; 7 bases line up with TRBD1. The CDR3 loop spans 16 amino acids. CDR1 is LNHDA, CDR2 SQIVND, per germline (reference sequence). V gave up 6 bases and J gave up 9 bases; unmatched junction bases: 14. CDR3 region: CASSHLPTGTGSPLHF. CDR3 nucleotides: TGTGCCAGTAGCCACCTCCCGACAGGGACGGGTTCACCCCTCCACTTT.

The DNA for the CDR3 is TGTGCCAGTACTAGTTGGACAGGGCCTAATCAGCCCCAGCATTTT. It specifies CASTSWTGPNQPQHF. This chain links TRBV19 with TRBJ1-5; 8 bases map to TRBD1. Trimming took 7 bases from V and 4 from J; bases not matched to a gene: 9. Germline V gene data show CDR1 as LNHDA and CDR2 as SQIVND (reference sequence). The CDR3 has 15 amino acids.

This clone was picked up a small number of times. This chain uses TRBV11-2 with TRBJ2-1; 9 nucleotides match TRBD2. This CDR3 comprises 17 residues. The trim removed 1 base at V and 5 bases at J, leaving 9 bases unmatched. CDR1 is SGHAT and CDR2 is FQNNGV in the germline V gene. CDR3 region: CASSLAGSSGTHNEQFF. The CDR3 DNA reads TGTGCCAGCAGCTTAGCAGGTTCTAGCGGGACCCACAATGAGCAGTTCTTC.

This chain links TRBV10-1 with TRBJ1-1; D might be TRBD1 (5 bases). Germline values: CDR1 WNHNN, CDR2 SYGVQD (reference sequence). The CDR3 extends over 17 amino acids. Trimming removed 6 bases from V and 0 bases from J, with 20 bases in between. The CDR3: CASSPLSGHFMNTEAFF. CDR3 nucleotides: TGCGCCAGCAGCCCATTATCCGGACACTTCATGAACACTGAAGCTTTCTTT.

The V call is TRBV28, the J call TRBJ2-5; 9 bases are shared with TRBD2. V lost 3 bases to trimming and J lost 5 bases; unmatched junction nucleotides: 10. The germline CDR1 and CDR2 sequences are MDHEN and SYDVKM. This CDR3 has 16 amino acids. The CDR3 bases are TGTGCCAGCAGTTTGGGGAAGCGGGGGGATGGTGAGACCCAGTACTTC. Translated: CASSLGKRGDGETQYF.

The chain employs TRBV18 and TRBJ1-1; 9 nucleotides line up with TRBD1. This CDR3 region has 13 residues. Per germline, CDR1 KGHSH and CDR2 LQKENI. The J segment lost 11 bases and the V segment lost 4 bases, leaving 8 bases of the junction unmatched. The CDR3 DNA reads as TGTGCCAGCTCACTTTCCGGGACAGGGAGGGCTTTCTTT. The encoded protein is CASSLSGTGRAFF.

The chain recombines TRBV28 with TRBJ1-4; TRBD1 might be the D (6 bases). Trimming left V 6 bases short and J 7 bases short, with 15 bases between. The CDR3 sequence is 14 residues long. Per the germline V gene, CDR1 is MDHEN and CDR2 is SYDVKM. The CDR3 bases are TGTGCCAGCAGCCTCGGGGGGCTTAGTGAAAAACTGTTTTTT. It encodes CASSLGGLSEKLFF.

The chain carries TRBV9 and TRBJ2-7, with TRBD1 identical over 9 bases. Germline CDR1 SGDLS, CDR2 YYNGEE. V lost 5 bases and J lost 7; bases outside the gene matches: 10. The CDR3 contains 14 residues. Here the CDR3 reads CASSRTGVRGEQYF. The CDR3 nucleotides read TGTGCCAGCAGTCGGACAGGGGTTCGGGGAGAGCAGTACTTC.

This chain connects TRBV28 to TRBJ1-2; TRBD1 might be the D (5 bases). In germline, CDR1 is MDHEN, CDR2 SYDVKM. The CDR3 has 15 amino acids. Trimming stripped 6 bases from V and 4 bases from J, with 18 bases between. In DNA, the CDR3 is TGTGCCAGCAGATCCCCCGGGGGGACGACCTATGGCTACACCTTC. Protein sequence: CASRSPGGTTYGYTF.

V gene TRBV10-2 combines with J gene TRBJ2-7, with 9 bases fitting TRBD2. CDR1 and CDR2 (germline): WSHSY, SAAADI. This CDR3 is built from 16 residues. V was clipped by 0 bases and J by 2 bases; unmatched bases: 5. The CDR3 bases are TGCGCCAGCAGTGAGTCGAATCTAGCGGGGCCCTACGAGCAGTACTTC. This encodes CASSESNLAGPYEQYF.

This clone was counted once. The rearrangement uses TRBV9 and TRBJ1-4; the D is unclear. This CDR3 has 14 amino acids. Germline-derived CDR1 and CDR2 are SGDLS and YYNGEE. The ends were cut back, 5 bases at V and 3 bases at J, with 11 bases in the middle. The CDR3 region has the DNA TGTGCCAGCAGTTCGACGGAGGCTAATGAAAAACTGTTTTTT. Its protein is CASSSTEANEKLFF.

This chain links TRBV19 with TRBJ1-5; TRBD1 matches at 7 bases. Germline V gene data show CDR1 as LNHDA and CDR2 as SQIVND (reference sequence). Unmatched junction bases numbered 6, after V lost 3 bases and J lost 7 bases. The CDR3 has 14 residues. In DNA form, the CDR3 reads TGTGCCAGTAGTATGAGGGGGCCGCGGCAGCCCCAGCATTTT. It encodes CASSMRGPRQPQHF.

The CDR3 sequence: CASSYSNRRLAESYEQYF. As DNA, the CDR3 is TGTGCCAGCAGTTACTCTAACCGAAGACTAGCGGAATCCTACGAGCAGTACTTC. The rearrangement joins TRBV6-7 to TRBJ2-7; 9 nucleotides match TRBD2. TRBV6-7 qualifies as an ORF whose function is uncertain. The CDR3 totals 18 residues. J was trimmed by 1 base and V by 0 bases; bases with no gene match: 10.

The chain uses TRBV9 and TRBJ2-1; 8 bases agree with TRBD2. The CDR3 covers 15 residues. From germline, CDR1 is SGDLS and CDR2 YYNGEE. Trimming at V came to 3 bases and at J to 9 bases, leaving 11 bases not matched to a gene. This CDR3 reads CASSGSSRAGGEQFF. CDR3 bases: TGTGCCAGCAGCGGCTCCTCTAGGGCGGGGGGTGAGCAGTTCTTC.

The chain employs TRBV7-2 and TRBJ1-2, with D perhaps matching TRBD1 (6 bases). Deletions cut 5 bases from V and 7 bases from J, with 17 bases between. CDR1 SGHTA and CDR2 FQGNSA come from the germline V gene. The CDR3 runs to 14 residues. The CDR3 sequence is CASSPRGGASGYTF. CDR3 sequence (DNA): TGTGCCAGCAGCCCCCGAGGGGGGGCGAGTGGCTACACCTTC.

CDR3 residues: CASSPMDRGNQPQHF. The CDR3 nucleotides read TGTGCCAGCAGCCCGATGGACAGGGGAAATCAGCCCCAGCATTTT. This chain joins TRBV7-2 and TRBJ1-5, with 9 bases matching TRBD1. The CDR3 has 15 residues. Germline V gene data show CDR1 as SGHTA and CDR2 as FQGNSA. J lost 4 bases, V lost 5 bases, and 6 bases had no gene match.

The gene calls are TRBV6-5 and TRBJ1-1; TRBD1 aligns across 9 bases. The germline CDR1 and CDR2 sequences are MNHEY and SVGAGI. This CDR3 comprises 16 residues. V was pared by 0 bases and J by 1 base, with 3 bases of the junction left unmatched. The CDR3 bases are TGTGCCAGCAGTTACTCGGGGACAGGGAGGAACACTGAAGCTTTCTTT. It is translated as CASSYSGTGRNTEAFF.